The source of this TCR beta chain is a study of vaccination effects on CD4 cells after COVID-19. Study at large: Either the mRNA-1273 or the BNT162b2 vaccine was given to participants as two doses. Findings of the study overall: Substantial clonal contraction characterized both infection- and vaccine-induced clones late after vaccination.

In regard to this clone: Its target is unknown.

This CDR3 spans 16 amino acids. V gave up 0 bases and J gave up 7 bases; unmatched junction bases: 8. The germline V gene encodes CDR1 SGHNT and CDR2 YENEEA. Libraries were prepared by immunoSEQ multiplex PCR; TCRdb keeps only in-frame clonotypes and omits some of them. The table records about 63,000 clones, over 70% of them present only once. ViraFEST expansion of antigen-specific CD4+ T cells with viral peptide pools preceded sequencing. On roughly day 9 of culture, CD4+ T cells were separated out. Negative nucleocapsid antibody tests before and after vaccination confirmed no previous SARS-CoV-2 infection. The culture medium for approximately 1.9 million PBMC per well included 9.5 to 10 IU/ml IL-2 and about 9.1 ug/ml peptides.

This chain uses TRBV11-3 with TRBJ2-1, with 8 bases lining up with TRBD2. Sequencing used CD4+ T cells from PBMCs cultured with HCoV-OC43 spike peptides, obtained before COVID-19 vaccination. Subset in this sample: HCoV-OC43 spike overlapping peptide pool stimulation. The receptor was isolated from a human donor who received a COVID-19 vaccine. The CDR3 here is CASSLDRGGIGNEQFF. CDR3 bases: TGTGCCAGCAGCTTAGATCGGGGGGGGATCGGGAATGAGCAGTTCTTC. The whole variable domain, filled in from reference TRBV11-3 and TRBJ2-1, reads EAGVVQSPRYKIIEKKQPVAFWCNPISGHNTLYWYLQNLGQGPELLIRYENEEAVDDSQLPKDRFSAERLKGVDSTLKIQPAELGDSAVYLCASSLDRGGIGNEQFFGPGTRLTVL.